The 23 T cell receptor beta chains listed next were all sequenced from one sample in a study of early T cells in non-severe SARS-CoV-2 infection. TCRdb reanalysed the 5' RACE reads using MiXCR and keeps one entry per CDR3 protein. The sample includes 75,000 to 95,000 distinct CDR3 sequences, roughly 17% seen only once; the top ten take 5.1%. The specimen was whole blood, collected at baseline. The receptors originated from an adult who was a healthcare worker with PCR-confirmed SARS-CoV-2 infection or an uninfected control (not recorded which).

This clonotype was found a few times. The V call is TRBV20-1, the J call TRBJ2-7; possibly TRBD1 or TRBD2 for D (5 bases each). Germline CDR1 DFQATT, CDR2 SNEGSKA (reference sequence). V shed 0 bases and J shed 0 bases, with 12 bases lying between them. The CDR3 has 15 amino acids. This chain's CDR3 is CSARDHGASSYEQYF. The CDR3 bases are TGCAGTGCTAGAGATCACGGGGCTAGCTCCTACGAGCAGTACTTC.

The DNA of the CDR3 is TGTGCCAGCAGTCAGACTGGGGACACCGGGGAGCTGTTTTTT. Amino acids: CASSQTGDTGELFF. The V gene is TRBV2, the J gene TRBJ2-2, with unresolved D. The germline gives CDR1 SNHLY, CDR2 FYNNEI. The V and J ends lost 5 bases and 3 bases respectively, with 10 bases between them. The CDR3 covers 14 residues.

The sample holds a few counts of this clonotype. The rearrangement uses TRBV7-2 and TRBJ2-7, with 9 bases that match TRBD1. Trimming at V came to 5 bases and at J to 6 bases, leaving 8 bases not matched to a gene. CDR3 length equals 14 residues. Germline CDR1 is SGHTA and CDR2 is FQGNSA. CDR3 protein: CASSPRTGVLEQYF. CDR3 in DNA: TGTGCCAGCAGCCCCCGGACAGGGGTGCTCGAGCAGTACTTC.

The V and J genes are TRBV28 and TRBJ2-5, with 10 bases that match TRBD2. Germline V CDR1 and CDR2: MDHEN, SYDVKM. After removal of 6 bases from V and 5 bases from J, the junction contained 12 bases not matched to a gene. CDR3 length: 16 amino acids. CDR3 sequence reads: CASSPPRLAGVETQYF. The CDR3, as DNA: TGTGCCAGCAGCCCTCCCCGCCTAGCGGGAGTGGAGACCCAGTACTTC.

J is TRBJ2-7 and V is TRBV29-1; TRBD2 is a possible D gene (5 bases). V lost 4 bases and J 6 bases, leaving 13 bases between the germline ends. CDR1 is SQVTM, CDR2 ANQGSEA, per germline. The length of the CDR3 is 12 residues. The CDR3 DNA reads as TGCAGCGTTGTCACTAGGGAATCCGAGCAGTACTTC. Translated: CSVVTRESEQYF.

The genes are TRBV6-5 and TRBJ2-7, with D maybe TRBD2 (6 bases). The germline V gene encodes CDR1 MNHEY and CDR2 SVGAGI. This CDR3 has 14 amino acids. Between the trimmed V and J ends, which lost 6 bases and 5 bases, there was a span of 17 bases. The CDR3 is CASSAGNSGNEQYF. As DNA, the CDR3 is TGTGCCAGCAGCGCGGGGAATTCCGGGAACGAGCAGTACTTC.

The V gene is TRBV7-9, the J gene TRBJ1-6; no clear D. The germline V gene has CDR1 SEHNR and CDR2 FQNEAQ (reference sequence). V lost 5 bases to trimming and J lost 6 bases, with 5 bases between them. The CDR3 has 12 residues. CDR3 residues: CASSNINSPLHF. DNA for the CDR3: TGTGCCAGCAGCAACATTAATTCACCCCTCCACTTT.

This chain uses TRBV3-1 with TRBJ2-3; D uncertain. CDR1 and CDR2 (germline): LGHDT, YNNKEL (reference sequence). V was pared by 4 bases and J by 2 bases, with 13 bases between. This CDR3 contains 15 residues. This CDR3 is CASSPYSSHTDTQYF. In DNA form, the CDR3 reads TGTGCCAGCAGCCCATACTCGTCACACACAGATACGCAGTATTTT.

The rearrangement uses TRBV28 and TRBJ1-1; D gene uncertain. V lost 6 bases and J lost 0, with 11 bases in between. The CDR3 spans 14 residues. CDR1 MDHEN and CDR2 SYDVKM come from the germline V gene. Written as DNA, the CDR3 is TGTGCCAGCAGGGAGGGAGGGTTGAACACTGAAGCTTTCTTT. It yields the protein CASREGGLNTEAFF.

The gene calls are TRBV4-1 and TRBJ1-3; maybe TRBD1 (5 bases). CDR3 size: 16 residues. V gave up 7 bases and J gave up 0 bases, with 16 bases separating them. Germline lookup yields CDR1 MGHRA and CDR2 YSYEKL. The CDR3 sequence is CASTNGGGSSGNTIYF. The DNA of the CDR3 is TGCGCCAGCACCAACGGGGGGGGAAGCTCTGGAAACACCATATATTTT.

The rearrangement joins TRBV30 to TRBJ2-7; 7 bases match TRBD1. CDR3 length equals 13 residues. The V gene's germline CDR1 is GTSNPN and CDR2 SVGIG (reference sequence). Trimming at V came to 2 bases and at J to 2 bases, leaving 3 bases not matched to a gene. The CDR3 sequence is CAWSRDSPYEQYF. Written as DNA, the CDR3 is TGTGCCTGGAGTAGGGACAGCCCCTACGAGCAGTACTTC.

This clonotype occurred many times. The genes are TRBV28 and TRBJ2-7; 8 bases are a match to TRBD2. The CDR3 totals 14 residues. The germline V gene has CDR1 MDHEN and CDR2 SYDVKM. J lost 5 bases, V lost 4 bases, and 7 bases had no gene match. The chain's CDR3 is CASSWGGRINEQYF. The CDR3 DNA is TGTGCCAGCAGTTGGGGCGGGAGGATCAACGAGCAGTACTTC.

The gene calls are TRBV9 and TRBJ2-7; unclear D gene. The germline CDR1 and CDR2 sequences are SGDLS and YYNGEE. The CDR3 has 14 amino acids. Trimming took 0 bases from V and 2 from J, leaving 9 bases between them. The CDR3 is CASSVGNSPYEQYF. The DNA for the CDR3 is TGTGCCAGCAGCGTAGGAAACTCCCCCTACGAGCAGTACTTC.

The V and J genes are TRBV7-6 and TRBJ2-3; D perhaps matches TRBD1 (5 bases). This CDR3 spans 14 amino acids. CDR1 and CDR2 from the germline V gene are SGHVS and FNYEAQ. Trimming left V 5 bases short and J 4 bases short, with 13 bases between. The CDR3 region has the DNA TGTGCCAGCAGCCCGGACATCTCCGCAGATACGCAGTATTTT. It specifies CASSPDISADTQYF.

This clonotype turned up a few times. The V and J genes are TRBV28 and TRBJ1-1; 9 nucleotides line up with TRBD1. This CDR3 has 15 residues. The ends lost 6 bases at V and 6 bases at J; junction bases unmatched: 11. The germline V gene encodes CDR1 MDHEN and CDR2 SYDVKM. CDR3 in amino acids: CASRPDDRGSAEAFF. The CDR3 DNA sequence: TGTGCCAGCAGACCCGATGACAGGGGGAGCGCTGAAGCTTTCTTT. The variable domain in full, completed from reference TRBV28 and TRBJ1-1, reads DVKVTQSSRYLVKRTGEKVFLECVQDMDHENMFWYRQDPGLGLRLIYFSYDVKMKEKGDIPEGYSVSREKKERFSLILESASTNQTSMYLCASRPDDRGSAEAFFGQGTRLTVV.

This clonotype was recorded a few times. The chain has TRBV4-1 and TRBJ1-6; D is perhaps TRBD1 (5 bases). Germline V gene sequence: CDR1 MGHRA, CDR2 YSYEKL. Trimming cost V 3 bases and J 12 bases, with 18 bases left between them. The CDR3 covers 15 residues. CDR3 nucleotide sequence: TGCGCCAGCAGCCAGGGGACCCACTCCGCGGGACCCCTCCACTTT. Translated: CASSQGTHSAGPLHF.

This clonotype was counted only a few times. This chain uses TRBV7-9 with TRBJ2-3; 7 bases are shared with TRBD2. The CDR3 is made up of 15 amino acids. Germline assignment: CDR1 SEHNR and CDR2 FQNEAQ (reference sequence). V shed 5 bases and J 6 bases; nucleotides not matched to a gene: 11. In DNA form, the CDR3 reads TGTGCCAGCAGCCGGGATAGCGGGTTCGGCGATACGCAGTATTTT. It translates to CASSRDSGFGDTQYF.

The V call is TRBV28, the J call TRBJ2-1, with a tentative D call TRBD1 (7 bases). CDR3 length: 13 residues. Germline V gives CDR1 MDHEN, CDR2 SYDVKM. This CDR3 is CAIRGAGRDEQFF. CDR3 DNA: TGTGCGATCAGGGGGGCAGGAAGGGATGAGCAGTTCTTC.

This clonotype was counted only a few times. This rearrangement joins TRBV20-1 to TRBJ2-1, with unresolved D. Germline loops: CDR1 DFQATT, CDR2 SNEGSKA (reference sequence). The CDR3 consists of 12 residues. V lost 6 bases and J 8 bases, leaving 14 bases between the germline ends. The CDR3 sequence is CSAWPTGDEQFF. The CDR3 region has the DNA TGCAGTGCCTGGCCTACTGGGGATGAGCAGTTCTTC.

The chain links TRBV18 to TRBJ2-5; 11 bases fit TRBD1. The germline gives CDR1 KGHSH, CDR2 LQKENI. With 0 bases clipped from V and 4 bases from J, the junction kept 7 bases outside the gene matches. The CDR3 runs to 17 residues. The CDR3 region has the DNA TGTGCCAGCTCACCACCTGTCGGACAGGGGGCAAGAGAGACCCAGTACTTC. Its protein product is CASSPPVGQGARETQYF. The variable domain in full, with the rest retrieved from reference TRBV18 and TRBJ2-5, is NAGVMQNPRHLVRRRGQEARLRCSPMKGHSHVYWYRQLPEEGLKFMVYLQKENIIDESGMPKERFSAEFPKEGPSILRIQQVVRGDSAAYFCASSPPVGQGARETQYFGPGTRLLVL.

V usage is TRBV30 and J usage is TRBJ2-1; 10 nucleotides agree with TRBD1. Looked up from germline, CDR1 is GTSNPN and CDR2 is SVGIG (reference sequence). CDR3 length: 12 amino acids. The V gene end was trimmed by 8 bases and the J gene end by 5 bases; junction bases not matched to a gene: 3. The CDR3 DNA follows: TGTGCCACCGGGACAGGGGACAATGAGCAGTTCTTC. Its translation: CATGTGDNEQFF.

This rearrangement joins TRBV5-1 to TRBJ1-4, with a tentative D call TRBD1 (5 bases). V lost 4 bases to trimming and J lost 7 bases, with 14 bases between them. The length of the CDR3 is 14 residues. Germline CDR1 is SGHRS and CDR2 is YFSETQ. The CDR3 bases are TGCGCCAGCAGCCGGACGTCAGGGAGTGAAAAACTGTTTTTT. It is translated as CASSRTSGSEKLFF.

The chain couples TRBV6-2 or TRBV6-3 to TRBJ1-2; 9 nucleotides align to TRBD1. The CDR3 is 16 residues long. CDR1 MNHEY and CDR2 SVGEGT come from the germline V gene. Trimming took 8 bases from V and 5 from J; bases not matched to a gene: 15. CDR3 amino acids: CASRALFRDREYGYTF. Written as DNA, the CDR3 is TGTGCCAGCCGTGCCCTCTTCCGGGACAGGGAATATGGCTACACCTTC.